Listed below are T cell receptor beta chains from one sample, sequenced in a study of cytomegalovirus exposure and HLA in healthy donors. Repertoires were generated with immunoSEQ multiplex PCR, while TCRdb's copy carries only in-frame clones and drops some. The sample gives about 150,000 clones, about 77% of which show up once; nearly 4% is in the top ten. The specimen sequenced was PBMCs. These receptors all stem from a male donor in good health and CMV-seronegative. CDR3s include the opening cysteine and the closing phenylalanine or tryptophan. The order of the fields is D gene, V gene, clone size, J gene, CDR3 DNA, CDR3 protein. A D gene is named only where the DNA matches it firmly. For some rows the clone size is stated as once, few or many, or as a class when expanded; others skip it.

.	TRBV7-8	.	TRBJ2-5	TGTGCCAGCAGCTTCATAGCGGACCAAGAGACCCAGTACTTC	CASSFIADQETQYF
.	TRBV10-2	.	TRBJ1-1	TGCGCCAGCAGTGAGCACAAGAACACTGAAGCTTTCTTT	CASSEHKNTEAFF
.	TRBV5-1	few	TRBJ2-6	TGCGCCAGCACCCTCTCCGCGCGGGGTAGGGCCAACGTCCTGACTTTC	CASTLSARGRANVLTF
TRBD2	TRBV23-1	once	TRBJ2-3	TGCGCCAGCAGAGGACAGGGCACTAGCGGGAGGGCCAAAGATACGCAGTATTTT	CASRGQGTSGRAKDTQYF
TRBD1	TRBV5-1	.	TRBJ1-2	TGCGCCAGCAGCCCCGGGACAGGGGCCTCTCGGGGCTACACCTTC	CASSPGTGASRGYTF
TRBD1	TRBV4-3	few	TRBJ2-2	TGCGCCAGCAGCCAGGGACAGGGAGGCACCGGGGAGCTGTTTTTT	CASSQGQGGTGELFF
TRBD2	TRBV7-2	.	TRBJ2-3	TGTGCCAGCAGCTTACAGGGACTAGCTAGCGGTTCCTCAGATACGCAGTATTTT	CASSLQGLASGSSDTQYF
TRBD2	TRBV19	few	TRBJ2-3	TGTGCCAGTAGTATAGCGGGACTAGCGGGCCCTGGGCCTACAGATACGCAGTATTTT	CASSIAGLAGPGPTDTQYF
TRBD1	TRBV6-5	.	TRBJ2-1	TGTGCCAGCAGTTTCGGGACAGGGGGCAGGGGTGAGCAGTTCTTC	CASSFGTGGRGEQFF
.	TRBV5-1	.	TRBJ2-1	TGCGCCAGCAGCTCCGACGTAGGGGGCAATGAGCAGTTCTTC	CASSSDVGGNEQFF
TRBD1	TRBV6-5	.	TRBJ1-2	TGTGCCAGCAGGGAGACAGGGGCCGGCTACACCTTC	CASRETGAGYTF
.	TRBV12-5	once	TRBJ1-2	TGTGCTAGTGGTTTGACAGGGATCAAGACTGGCTACACCTTC	CASGLTGIKTGYTF
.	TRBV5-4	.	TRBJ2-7	TGTGCCAGCAGGGACAGTCACTACGAGCAGTACTTC	CASRDSHYEQYF
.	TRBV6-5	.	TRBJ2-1	TGTGCCAGCAGTCTAAATAGATTTGAGCAGTTCTTC	CASSLNRFEQFF
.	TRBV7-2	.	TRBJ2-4	TGTGCCAGCAGACCTCACACAAAGCTAGCGTTCATTCAGTACTTC	CASRPHTKLAFIQYF
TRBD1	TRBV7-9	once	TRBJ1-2	TGTGCCAGCAGCCCTTCCTGGGGACAGCCAACCTATGGCTACACCTTC	CASSPSWGQPTYGYTF
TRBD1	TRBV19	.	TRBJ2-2	TGTGCCAGTAGACAGGGGGAAATTACCGGGGAGCTGTTTTTT	CASRQGEITGELFF
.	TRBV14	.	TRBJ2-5	TGTGCCAGCAGCCAAGCCAACCAAGAGACCCAGTACTTC	CASSQANQETQYF
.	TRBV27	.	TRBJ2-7	TGTGCCAGCCTTGATATCCTAGGGGGCGAGCAGTACTTC	CASLDILGGEQYF
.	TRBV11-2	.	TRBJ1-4	TGTGCCAGCAACGAGCCCGGTGAAAAACTGTTTTTT	CASNEPGEKLFF
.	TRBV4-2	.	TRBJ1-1	TGTGCCAGCAGCCAAGCATATGGGGGGAGGACTGAAGCTTTCTTT	CASSQAYGGRTEAFF
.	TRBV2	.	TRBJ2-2	TGTGCCAGCAGTGAAACCGGCACCGGGGAGCTGTTTTTT	CASSETGTGELFF
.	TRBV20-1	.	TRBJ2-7	TGCAGTGCTAGAGCGTACGAGCAGTACTTC	CSARAYEQYF
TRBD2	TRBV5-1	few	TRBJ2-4	TGCGCCAGCAGCGGGGGGGACTTAGCCAAAAACATTCAGTACTTC	CASSGGDLAKNIQYF
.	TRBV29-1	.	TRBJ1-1	TGCAGCGTTGATCAGGGGTTGGACACTGAAGCTTTCTTT	CSVDQGLDTEAFF
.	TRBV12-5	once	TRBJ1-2	TGTGCTAGTGGTTTGGTACAGGTGGTAACCTTC	CASGLVQVVTF
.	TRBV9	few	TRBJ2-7	TGTGCCAGCAGCGTCCGGGAGTCCTACGAGCAGTACTTC	CASSVRESYEQYF
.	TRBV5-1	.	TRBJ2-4	TGCGCCAGCAGCTTGGGCGGAATAGCCAAAAACATTCAGTACTTC	CASSLGGIAKNIQYF
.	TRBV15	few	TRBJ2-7	TGTGCCACCAGCAGACATGTGGGGGCAGGAGTCGAGCAGTACTTC	CATSRHVGAGVEQYF
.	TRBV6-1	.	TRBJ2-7	TGTGCCAGCAGTGTTAGCAGTTCCTACGAGCAGTACTTC	CASSVSSSYEQYF
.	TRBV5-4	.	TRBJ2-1	TGTGCCAGCAGCTCCCAGGAAGCATTCGATGAGCAGTTCTTC	CASSSQEAFDEQFF
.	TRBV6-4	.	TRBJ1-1	TGTGCCAGCAGCGAACGTCAGGGCACTGAAGCTTTCTTT	CASSERQGTEAFF
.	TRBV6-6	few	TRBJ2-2	TGTGCCAGCAGTTACGCGGGAGAGCTGTTTTTT	CASSYAGELFF
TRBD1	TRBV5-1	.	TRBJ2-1	TGCGCCAGCAGCTTTGTAGCAGGGGGCCCCATGGTAAATGAGCAGTTCTTC	CASSFVAGGPMVNEQFF
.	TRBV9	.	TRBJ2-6	TGTGCCAGCAGCATGGCAGGGTCTGGGGCCAACGGCCTGACTTTC	CASSMAGSGANGLTF
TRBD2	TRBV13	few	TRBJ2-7	TGTGCCAGCAGCCCCGCGGGAGCGGGAGGGCCCTACGAGCAGTACTTC	CASSPAGAGGPYEQYF
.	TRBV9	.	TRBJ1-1	TGTGCCAGCAGCGTAGGCGGGGGCGGGTACACTGAAGCTTTCTTT	CASSVGGGGYTEAFF
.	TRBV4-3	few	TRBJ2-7	TGCGCCAGCAGCCAAAAACAGAGCCACGAGCAGTACTTC	CASSQKQSHEQYF
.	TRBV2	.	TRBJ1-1	TGTGCCAGCAGTGTGGAGACCAACACTGAAGCTTTCTTT	CASSVETNTEAFF
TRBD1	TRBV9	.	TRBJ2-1	TGTGCCAGCAGTGAGGGACAGGGGAGCTACAATGAGCAGTTCTTC	CASSEGQGSYNEQFF
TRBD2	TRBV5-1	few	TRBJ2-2	TGCGCCAGCAGCCGGGAGGGCCGCACCGGGGAGCTGTTTTTT	CASSREGRTGELFF
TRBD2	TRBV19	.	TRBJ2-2	TGTGCCAGTAGTATAGGGGGGGGAGGGCCGACCGGGGAGCTGTTTTTT	CASSIGGGGPTGELFF
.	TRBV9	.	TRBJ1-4	TGTGCCAGCAGCGCGTCCGGGACATGGGGAGAAAAACTGTTTTTT	CASSASGTWGEKLFF
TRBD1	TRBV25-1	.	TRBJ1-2	TGTGCCAGCAGTGACCCGGACAGGGGAACCTATGGCTACACCTTC	CASSDPDRGTYGYTF
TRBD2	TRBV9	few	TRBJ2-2	TGTGCCAGCAGCTTACGAGCGGGGGGGAACACCGGGGAGCTGTTTTTT	CASSLRAGGNTGELFF
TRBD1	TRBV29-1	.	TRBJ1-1	TGCAGCGTCCGATTACAGGGGCCGATTATTGCTTTCTTT	CSVRLQGPIIAFF
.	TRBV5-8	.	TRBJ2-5	TGTGCCAGCAGCTTGGGGCAGGGAAGTAGAAAGACCCAGTACTTC	CASSLGQGSRKTQYF
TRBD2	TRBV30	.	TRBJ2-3	TGTGCCTGGAGTCTACGGCCGGGACTAGCGGTGACCCATGCGCAGTATTTT	CAWSLRPGLAVTHAQYF
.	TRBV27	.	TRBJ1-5	TGTGCCAGCAGCCTTGGGGGGGGGCGCGGTCAGCCCCAGCATTTT	CASSLGGGRGQPQHF
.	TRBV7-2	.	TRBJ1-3	TGTGCCAGCAGCCCCAGGGTCTCTGGAAACACCATATATTTT	CASSPRVSGNTIYF
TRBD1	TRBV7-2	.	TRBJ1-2	TGTGCCAGCAGCTCGGGACAGGGGATCTATGGCTACACCTTC	CASSSGQGIYGYTF
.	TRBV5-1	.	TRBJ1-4	TGCGCCAGCAGCCCTATACCAGGGGAAGGTGAAAAACTGTTTTTT	CASSPIPGEGEKLFF
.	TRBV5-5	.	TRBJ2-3	TGTGCCAGCCGGCCGGGTGAAGATACGCAGTATTTT	CASRPGEDTQYF
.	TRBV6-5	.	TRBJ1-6	TGTGCCAGCAGTTACTCGAGTGTGCCCCTCCACTTT	CASSYSSVPLHF
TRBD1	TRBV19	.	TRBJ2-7	TGTGCCAGTAGCCCTGGGGGGACAGGGAGTTACGAGCAGTACTTC	CASSPGGTGSYEQYF
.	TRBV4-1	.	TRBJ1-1	TGCGCCAGCAGCCAGAAAACGGGGTTGCCCAACACTGAAGCTTTCTTT	CASSQKTGLPNTEAFF